These 26 T cell receptor beta chains share one sample of origin, sequenced in a study of T cells in Graves' hyperthyroidism and ophthalmopathy. The source material, RNA transcripts, was used to amplify TCR beta CDR3 regions. TCR CDR3 underwent first-round RT-PCR with the HTBI primer set. In TCRdb, the multiplex PCR reads were re-called with MiXCR into one record per CDR3 protein. This table holds approximately 690,000 distinct CDR3 sequences, roughly 20% found once. Sequencing used blood. All receptors come from a man aged 25-45 years with Graves' ophthalmopathy.

This clonotype showed up many times. The V gene is TRBV7-9, the J gene TRBJ2-7; TRBD2 matches 10 bases. The CDR3 covers 15 residues. Trimming cost V 2 bases and J 3 bases; bases outside gene matches: 4. Germline CDR1 and CDR2: SEHNR and FQNEAQ (reference sequence). The CDR3 DNA reads as TGTGCCAGCAGCTTACCGACTAGCGGGTACTACGAGCAGTACTTC. This encodes CASSLPTSGYYEQYF.

This clonotype was observed a handful of times. Since a much larger clone is just one base distant, this may be a read error. The J gene is TRBJ1-1, the V gene TRBV18; no definite D call. There are 13 residues in the CDR3. V was pared by 2 bases and J by 1 base, with 5 bases between. Germline V gene data show CDR1 as KGHSH and CDR2 as LQKENI. In nucleotides, the CDR3 is TGTGCCAGCTCACCATGTCAGAACACTGAAGCTTTCTTT. This sequence encodes CASSPCQNTEAFF. The entire variable domain, with the rest obtained from reference TRBV18 and TRBJ1-1, is as follows: NAGVMQNPRHLVRRRGQEARLRCSPMKGHSHVYWYRQLPEEGLKFMVYLQKENIIDESGMPKERFSAEFPKEGPSILRIQQVVRGDSAAYFCASSPCQNTEAFFGQGTRLTVV.

Many counts were recorded for this clonotype. This chain links TRBV24-1 with TRBJ2-1; 8 nucleotides align to TRBD2. Unmatched junction bases numbered 6, after V lost 6 bases and J lost 6 bases. Germline lookup yields CDR1 KGHDR and CDR2 SFDVKD. The CDR3 spans 14 residues. CDR3 sequence reads: CATSLSGSGNEQFF. CDR3 sequence (DNA): TGTGCCACCAGTCTAAGCGGGAGCGGCAATGAGCAGTTCTTC.

This clonotype came up a few times. This chain uses TRBV11-2 with TRBJ1-2; D uncertain. This CDR3 comprises 16 residues. Trimming removed 5 bases from V and 1 base from J, with 17 bases in between. From germline, CDR1 is SGHAT and CDR2 FQNNGV. The CDR3 DNA sequence: TGTGCCAGCAGCCCAGTCAGAGGACCGGTTAACTATGGCTACACCTTC. It yields the protein CASSPVRGPVNYGYTF. Looking up the rest from reference TRBV11-2 and TRBJ1-2 gives the full variable domain: EAGVAQSPRYKIIEKRQSVAFWCNPISGHATLYWYQQILGQGPKLLIQFQNNGVVDDSQLPKDRFSAERLKGVDSTLKIQPAKLEDSAVYLCASSPVRGPVNYGYTFGSGTRLTVV.

To note about this clonotype: A much larger clone differs from this one at a single base, so this may be a read error. J is TRBJ2-7 and V is TRBV3-1; 11 positions agree with TRBD2. The CDR3 loop spans 17 amino acids. The germline V gene has CDR1 LGHDT and CDR2 YNNKEL (reference sequence). The CDR3 coding sequence is TGTGCCAGCAGCCAAGACCCTAGCGGGAGGAGTTCCTACGAGCAGCACTTC. This encodes CASSQDPSGRSSYEQHF.

This clonotype has just a few counts. The chain employs TRBV20-1 and TRBJ2-7, with 9 bases that match TRBD1. Germline V lookup: CDR1 DFQATT, CDR2 SNEGSKA (reference sequence). The J segment lost 3 bases and the V segment lost 5 bases, leaving 8 bases of the junction unmatched. The CDR3 length is 14 residues. The CDR3 nucleotides are TGCAGTGCTTACGACCGGGACAGGGTCTACGAGCAGTACTTC. Amino acids: CSAYDRDRVYEQYF.

The CDR3 bases are TGTGCCAGCAGCCAAACACAGGGGGATAGTCAGCCCCAGCATTTT. Protein: CASSQTQGDSQPQHF. V usage is TRBV6-1 and J usage is TRBJ1-5, with 8 positions matching TRBD1. Losses at the gene ends were 6 bases for V and 6 bases for J; bases not matched to a gene: 10. Germline V gene lookup returns CDR1 MNHNS and CDR2 SASEGT. The CDR3 runs 15 residues.

Only one count was recorded for this clonotype. The chain employs TRBV5-6 and TRBJ1-2; no clear D. Germline CDR1 and CDR2: SGHDT and YYEEEE. V lost 1 base to trimming and J lost 3 bases, with 10 bases between them. The CDR3 is made up of 14 amino acids. CDR3 nucleotide sequence: TGTGCCAGCAGCTTGTCCCAGCCTTACTATGGCTACACCTTC. Translated, it gives CASSLSQPYYGYTF.

This clonotype came up many times. The CDR3 DNA follows: TGCGCCAGCAGACCCGGACAGGCGGGCACTGAAGCTTTCTTT. Translating gives CASRPGQAGTEAFF. The V call is TRBV10-2, the J call TRBJ1-1; 7 bases agree with TRBD1. CDR1 and CDR2 (germline): WSHSY, SAAADI. The ends lost 6 bases at V and 4 bases at J; junction bases unmatched: 8. The CDR3 is made up of 14 amino acids.

V gene TRBV10-3 combines with J gene TRBJ1-1; no firm D call. CDR1 ENHRY and CDR2 SYGVKD come from the germline V gene. Trimming took 3 bases from V and 4 from J, leaving 15 bases between them. CDR3 length equals 15 residues. In DNA, the CDR3 is TGTGCCATCAGTGAAGGTCCGCAAGGGAGCACTGAAGCTTTCTTT. It codes for CAISEGPQGSTEAFF.

This clonotype has just a few counts. The chain uses TRBV7-6 and TRBJ2-1; 10 nucleotides align to TRBD1. The trim removed 6 bases at V and 6 bases at J, leaving 14 bases unmatched. The CDR3 spans 17 residues. The germline gives CDR1 SGHVS, CDR2 FNYEAQ. This chain's CDR3 is CASSLRRAGTGVNEQFF. The DNA for the CDR3 is TGTGCCAGCAGTCTCAGGCGCGCCGGGACAGGGGTCAATGAGCAGTTCTTC.

The chain links TRBV7-9 to TRBJ2-5; 7 bases are shared with TRBD2. CDR3 length: 15 residues. Per the germline V gene, CDR1 is SEHNR and CDR2 is FQNEAQ (reference sequence). The J segment lost 3 bases and the V segment lost 0 bases, leaving 4 bases of the junction unmatched. The CDR3, as DNA: TGTGCCAGCAGCTTAGCTGGGGGGGTAGAAGAGACCCAGTACTTC. Its translation is CASSLAGGVEETQYF.

The chain is built from TRBV6-2 or TRBV6-3 and TRBJ2-2, with 7 bases matching TRBD2. Germline V gene sequence: CDR1 MNHEY, CDR2 SVGEGT. The CDR3 is 12 amino acids. CDR3 region: CASGSNTGELFF. CDR3 bases: TGTGCTAGCGGGTCGAACACCGGGGAGCTGTTTTTT.

V and J are TRBV28 and TRBJ2-2, with 8 bases aligning to TRBD1. Germline lookup yields CDR1 MDHEN and CDR2 SYDVKM. The trim removed 3 bases at V and 4 bases at J, leaving 4 bases unmatched. This CDR3 is built from 15 residues. CDR3 sequence: CASSFSQGATGELFF. The CDR3 region has the DNA TGTGCCAGCAGTTTTTCCCAGGGGGCCACCGGGGAGCTGTTTTTT.

This clonotype was counted ten times or more. This chain links TRBV28 with TRBJ2-7; D is undetermined. Germline CDR1 MDHEN, CDR2 SYDVKM. Trimming left V 5 bases short and J 2 bases short, with 10 bases between. The CDR3 totals 13 residues. The CDR3 region is CASSDPPTYEQYF. CDR3 coding DNA: TGTGCCAGCAGTGACCCCCCCACCTACGAGCAGTACTTC.

This chain links TRBV9 with TRBJ2-3; D ambiguous. Per the germline V gene, CDR1 is SGDLS and CDR2 is YYNGEE. This CDR3 is built from 14 residues. V was clipped by 0 bases and J by 2 bases, with 7 bases between them. This chain's CDR3 is CASSVDVNTDTQYF. The CDR3 nucleotides are TGTGCCAGCAGCGTAGATGTGAACACAGATACGCAGTATTTT.

The table lists this clonotype with a few counts. The J gene is TRBJ1-5, the V gene TRBV12-3 or TRBV12-4; TRBD1 agrees at 12 bases. This CDR3 comprises 18 residues. Trimming took 2 bases from V and 0 from J; bases not matched to a gene: 5. This chain's CDR3 is CASSLRRDRGRSNQPQHF. The CDR3 DNA is TGTGCCAGCAGTTTAAGGAGGGACAGGGGGCGTAGCAATCAGCCCCAGCATTTT.

V usage is TRBV7-2 and J usage is TRBJ2-7; 8 bases align to TRBD2. The CDR3 is 14 residues long. Germline loops: CDR1 SGHTA, CDR2 FQGNSA. Trimming removed 6 bases from V and 6 bases from J; junction bases left unmatched: 10. The CDR3 sequence is CASRPTGGPSEQYF. DNA for the CDR3: TGTGCCAGCAGGCCAACGGGAGGGCCTTCCGAGCAGTACTTC.

The CDR3 loop reads CASSSGAGGRETQYF. CDR3 bases: TGTGCCAGCAGCTCGGGGGCGGGGGGCAGAGAGACCCAGTACTTC. The chain is built from TRBV5-4 and TRBJ2-5; 8 nucleotides align to TRBD2. The V segment lost 3 bases and the J segment 4 bases; nucleotides outside the gene matches: 8. The CDR3 is 15 amino acids. Looked up from germline, CDR1 is SGHNT and CDR2 is YYREEE (reference sequence).

This clonotype occurred a few times. The gene calls are TRBV20-1 and TRBJ2-1, with D perhaps TRBD2 (5 bases). Germline V gene data show CDR1 as DFQATT and CDR2 as SNEGSKA (reference sequence). CDR3 size: 15 residues. V lost 1 base to trimming and J lost 5 bases, with 15 bases between them. CDR3 region: CSARVPGYRNNEQFF. The DNA of the CDR3 is TGCAGTGCTAGAGTCCCGGGGTACCGAAACAATGAGCAGTTCTTC.

This clonotype was counted a few times. The chain recombines TRBV28 with TRBJ2-1, with 8 bases lining up with TRBD1. The CDR3 consists of 16 residues. CDR1 and CDR2 (germline): MDHEN, SYDVKM. The V gene end was trimmed by 5 bases and the J gene end by 6 bases; junction bases not matched to a gene: 12. CDR3 sequence (DNA): TGTGCCAGCAGTAGCATACCAGGGGGCCATGGCAATGAGCAGTTCTTC. It translates to CASSSIPGGHGNEQFF.

CDR3 sequence (DNA): TGCGCCAGAAATCCCGGGACAGGGGACTCTGGAAACACCATATATTTT. Its translation: CARNPGTGDSGNTIYF. The genes are TRBV10-2 and TRBJ1-3; 10 bases fit TRBD1. With V trimmed by 9 bases and J by 0 bases, 8 bases remained unmatched. CDR1 WSHSY and CDR2 SAAADI come from the germline V gene. The CDR3 covers 16 residues.

This clonotype was recorded many times. This chain connects TRBV30 to TRBJ1-1; unclear D gene. V lost 0 bases, J lost 2 bases, and 7 bases lay in between. The CDR3 runs to 13 residues. CDR1 is GTSNPN and CDR2 is SVGIG in the germline V gene (reference sequence). The CDR3 sequence is CAWSVRRNTEAFF. The CDR3 bases are TGTGCCTGGAGTGTAAGGAGAAACACTGAAGCTTTCTTT.

This clonotype was counted only a few times. The chain employs TRBV27 and TRBJ2-2; weak D call: TRBD1 (5 bases). V lost 2 bases and J lost 7, with 11 bases in between. CDR3 length: 14 residues. The germline V gene encodes CDR1 MNHEY and CDR2 SMNVEV (reference sequence). In DNA form, the CDR3 reads TGTGCCAGCAGTTTAACCAGGGAAGTCGGGGAGCTGTTTTTT. This gives the protein CASSLTREVGELFF.

V is TRBV6-2 or TRBV6-3 and J is TRBJ2-1; 9 positions match TRBD2. Per germline, CDR1 MNHEY and CDR2 SVGEGT. J was trimmed by 9 bases and V by 5 bases; bases with no gene match: 11. This CDR3 region has 15 residues. The CDR3 nucleotides read TGTGCCAGCAGTCCCCCTAGCGGGGTCTTGGGTGAGCAGTTCTTC. Translated: CASSPPSGVLGEQFF.

The chain recombines TRBV3-1 with TRBJ2-2, with 14 bases fitting TRBD2. J gave up 4 bases and V 4 bases, and 5 bases lay outside the gene matches. The CDR3 is made up of 17 amino acids. From germline, CDR1 is LGHDT and CDR2 YNNKEL (reference sequence). The CDR3 loop reads CASSPTSGRASTGELFF. CDR3 coding DNA: TGTGCCAGCAGCCCGACTAGCGGGAGGGCGAGCACCGGGGAGCTGTTTTTT. The variable domain in full, with the rest retrieved from reference TRBV3-1 and TRBJ2-2, is DTAVSQTPKYLVTQMGNDKSIKCEQNLGHDTMYWYKQDSKKFLKIMFSYNNKELIINETVPNRFSPKSPDKAHLNLHINSLELGDSAVYFCASSPTSGRASTGELFFGEGSRLTVL.